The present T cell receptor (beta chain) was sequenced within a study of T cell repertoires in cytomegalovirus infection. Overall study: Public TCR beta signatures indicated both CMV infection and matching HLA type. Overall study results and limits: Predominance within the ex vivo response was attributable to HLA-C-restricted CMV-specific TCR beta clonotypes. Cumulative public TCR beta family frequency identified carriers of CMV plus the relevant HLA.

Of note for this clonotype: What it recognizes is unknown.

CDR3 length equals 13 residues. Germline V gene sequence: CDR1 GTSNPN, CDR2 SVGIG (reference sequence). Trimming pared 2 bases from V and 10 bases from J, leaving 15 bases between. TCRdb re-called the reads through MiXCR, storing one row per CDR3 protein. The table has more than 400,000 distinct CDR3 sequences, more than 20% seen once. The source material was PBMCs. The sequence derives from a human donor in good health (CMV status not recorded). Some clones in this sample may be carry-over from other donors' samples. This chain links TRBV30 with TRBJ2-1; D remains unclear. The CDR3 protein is CAWSSRNWGEQFF. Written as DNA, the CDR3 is TGTGCCTGGAGTAGTCGTAACTGGGGAGAGCAGTTCTTC.